This T cell receptor beta chain is drawn from a study of metastatic and nonmetastatic thyroid tumors. This CDR3 is 15 amino acids long. Germline CDR1 reads LNHDA; CDR2 reads SQIVND (reference sequence). The ends lost 4 bases at V and 0 bases at J; junction bases unmatched: 5. No treatment had been given to any patient before thyroid surgery. How the authors handled the data: In papillary thyroid cancer, a distant-metastasis classifier was built using CDR3 differences across clinicopathological groups. Using MiXCR, TCRdb reanalyzed the PCR reads. The V and J calls and clone size are TCRdb's, not the authors'. The sample shows about 33,000 clones, less than 14% of them seen only once.

This TCR was sampled from a female donor with papillary thyroid cancer or a benign thyroid nodule (not recorded which). Some clones in this sample may be carry-over from other donors' samples. What was sequenced was blood. The chain recombines TRBV19 with TRBJ1-1; TRBD1 aligns across 7 bases. The CDR3 region is CASSRDRVVNTEAFF. The CDR3 DNA reads TGTGCCAGTAGTAGGGACAGAGTGGTGAACACTGAAGCTTTCTTT. Full variable domain (missing parts from reference TRBV19 and TRBJ1-1): DGGITQSPKYLFRKEGQNVTLSCEQNLNHDAMYWYRQDPGQGLRLIYYSQIVNDFQKGDIAEGYSVSREKKESFPLTVTSAQKNPTAFYLCASSRDRVVNTEAFFGQGTRLTVV.